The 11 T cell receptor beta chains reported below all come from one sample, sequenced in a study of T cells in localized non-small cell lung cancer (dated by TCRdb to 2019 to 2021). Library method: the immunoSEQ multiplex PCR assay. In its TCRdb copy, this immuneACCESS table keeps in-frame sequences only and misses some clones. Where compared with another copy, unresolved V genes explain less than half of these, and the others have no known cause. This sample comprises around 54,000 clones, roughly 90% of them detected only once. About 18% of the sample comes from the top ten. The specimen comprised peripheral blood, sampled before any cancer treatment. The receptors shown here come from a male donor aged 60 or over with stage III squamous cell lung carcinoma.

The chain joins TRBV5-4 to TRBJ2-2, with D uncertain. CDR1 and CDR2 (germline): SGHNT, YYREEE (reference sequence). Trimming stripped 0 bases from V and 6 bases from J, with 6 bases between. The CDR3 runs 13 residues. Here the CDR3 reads CASSLERAGELFF. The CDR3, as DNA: TGTGCCAGCAGCTTGGAGAGAGCCGGGGAGCTGTTTTTT.

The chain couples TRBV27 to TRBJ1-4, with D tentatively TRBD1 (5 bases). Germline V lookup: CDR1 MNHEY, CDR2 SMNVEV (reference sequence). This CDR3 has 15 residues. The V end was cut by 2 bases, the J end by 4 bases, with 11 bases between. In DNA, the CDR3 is TGTGCCAGCAGTTTACAGGGCTCGGGTAATGAAAAACTGTTTTTT. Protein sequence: CASSLQGSGNEKLFF. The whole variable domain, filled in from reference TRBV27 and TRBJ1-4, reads EAQVTQNPRYLITVTGKKLTVTCSQNMNHEYMSWYRQDPGLGLRQIYYSMNVEVTDKGDVPEGYKVSRKEKRNFPLILESPSPNQTSLYFCASSLQGSGNEKLFFGSGTQLSVL.

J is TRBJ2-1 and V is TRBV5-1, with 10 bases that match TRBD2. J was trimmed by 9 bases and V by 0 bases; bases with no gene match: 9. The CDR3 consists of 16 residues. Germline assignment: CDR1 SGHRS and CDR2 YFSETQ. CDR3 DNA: TGCGCCAGCAGCTTGGGAGCGGGAGGGCCCGGGGGTGAGCAGTTCTTC. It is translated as CASSLGAGGPGGEQFF.

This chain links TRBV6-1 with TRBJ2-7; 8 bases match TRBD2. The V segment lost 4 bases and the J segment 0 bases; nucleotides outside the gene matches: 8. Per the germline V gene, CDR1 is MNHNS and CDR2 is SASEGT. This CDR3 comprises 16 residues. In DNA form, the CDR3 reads TGTGCCAGCAGTGTCCCAACTAGCGGTTACTCCTACGAGCAGTACTTC. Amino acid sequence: CASSVPTSGYSYEQYF.

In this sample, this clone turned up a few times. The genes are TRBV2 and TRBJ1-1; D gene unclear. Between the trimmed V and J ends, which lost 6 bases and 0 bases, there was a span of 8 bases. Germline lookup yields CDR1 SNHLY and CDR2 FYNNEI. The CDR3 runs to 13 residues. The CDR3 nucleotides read TGTGCCAGCAGCGGGGAGCTGAACACTGAAGCTTTCTTT. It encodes CASSGELNTEAFF.

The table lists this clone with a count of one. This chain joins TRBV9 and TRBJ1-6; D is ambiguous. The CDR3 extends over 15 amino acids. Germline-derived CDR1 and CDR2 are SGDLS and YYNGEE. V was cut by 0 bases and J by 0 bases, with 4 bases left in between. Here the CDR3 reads CASSVVGSYNSPLHF. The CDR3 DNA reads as TGTGCCAGCAGCGTAGTGGGCTCCTATAATTCACCCCTCCACTTT.

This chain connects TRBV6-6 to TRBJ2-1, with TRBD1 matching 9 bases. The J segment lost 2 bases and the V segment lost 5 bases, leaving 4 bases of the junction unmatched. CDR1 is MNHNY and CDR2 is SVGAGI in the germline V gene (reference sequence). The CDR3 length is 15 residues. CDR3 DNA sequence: TGTGCCAGCAGTCCACAGGGGGCTACCTACAATGAGCAGTTCTTC. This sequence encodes CASSPQGATYNEQFF.

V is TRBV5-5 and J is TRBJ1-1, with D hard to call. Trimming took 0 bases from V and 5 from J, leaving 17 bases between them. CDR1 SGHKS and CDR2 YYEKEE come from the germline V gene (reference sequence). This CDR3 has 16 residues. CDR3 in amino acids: CASSLVGPTRATEAFF. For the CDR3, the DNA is TGTGCCAGCAGCTTGGTAGGGCCCACCCGGGCGACTGAAGCTTTCTTT.

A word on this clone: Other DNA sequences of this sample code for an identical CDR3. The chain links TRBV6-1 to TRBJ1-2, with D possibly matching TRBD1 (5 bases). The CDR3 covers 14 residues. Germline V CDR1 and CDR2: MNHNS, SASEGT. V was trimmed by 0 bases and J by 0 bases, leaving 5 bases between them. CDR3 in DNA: TGTGCCAGCAGTGAAGCGACAGCTAACTATGGCTACACCTTC. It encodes CASSEATANYGYTF.

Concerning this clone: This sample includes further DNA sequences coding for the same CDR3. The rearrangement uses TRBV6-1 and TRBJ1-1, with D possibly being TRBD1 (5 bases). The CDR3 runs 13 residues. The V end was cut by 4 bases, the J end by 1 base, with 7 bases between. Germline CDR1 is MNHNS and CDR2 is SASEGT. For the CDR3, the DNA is TGTGCCAGCAGTGGACAGTCGAACACTGAAGCTTTCTTT. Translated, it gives CASSGQSNTEAFF.

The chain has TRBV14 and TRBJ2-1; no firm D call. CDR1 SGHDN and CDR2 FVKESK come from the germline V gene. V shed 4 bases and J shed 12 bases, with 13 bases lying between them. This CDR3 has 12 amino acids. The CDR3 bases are TGTGCCAGCAGCCCTAAAGGGTCGCTGCAGTTCTTC. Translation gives CASSPKGSLQFF.